These 14 T cell receptor beta chains came from one sample sequenced in a study of beta chain features in type 1 diabetes. The investigators reverse transcribed all of the isolated RNA, so they sequenced expressed TCRB transcripts. The data were produced by immunoSEQ multiplex PCR, yet TCRdb's version contains in-frame clones alone and is incomplete. In the table there are almost 350,000 clones, around 7.6% of which are singletons. The sample comprised central memory CD4+ T cells from blood. The origin of the receptors is a woman aged 18-29 years in good health.

This clone was seen more than once but under ten times. V usage is TRBV6-5 and J usage is TRBJ2-1, with D tentatively TRBD2 (6 bases). This CDR3 has 13 residues. Trimming took off 5 bases at V and 2 bases at J, with 7 bases between the two ends. Looked up from germline, CDR1 is MNHEY and CDR2 is SVGAGI. CDR3 in DNA: TGTGCCAGCAGTAGGGAGGCCTACAATGAGCAGTTCTTC. It encodes CASSREAYNEQFF.

This clone was seen only a few times. The V and J genes are TRBV18 and TRBJ1-1; possibly TRBD1 for D (5 bases). Trimming cost V 2 bases and J 4 bases, with 11 bases left between them. Germline assignment: CDR1 KGHSH and CDR2 LQKENI. The CDR3 has 14 amino acids. DNA of the CDR3: TGTGCCAGCTCACCAAATTGGGGGAGCACTGAAGCTTTCTTT. Its translation is CASSPNWGSTEAFF.

The V gene is TRBV20-1, the J gene TRBJ2-5, with D uncertain. V lost 4 bases, J lost 5 bases, and 8 bases lay in between. Germline V gene data show CDR1 as DFQATT and CDR2 as SNEGSKA (reference sequence). The CDR3 length is 11 residues. The CDR3 nucleotides read TGCAGTGCTAAACTTGTGGAGACCCAGTACTTC. Its protein is CSAKLVETQYF.

This clone was detected a few times. V gene TRBV7-9 combines with J gene TRBJ2-3; possibly TRBD2 for D (5 bases). Trimming cost V 0 bases and J 4 bases, with 8 bases left between them. CDR1 is SEHNR, CDR2 FQNEAQ, per germline (reference sequence). The CDR3 runs to 14 residues. CDR3 loop: CASSLAGVADTQYF. For the CDR3, the DNA is TGTGCCAGCAGCTTAGCGGGAGTCGCAGATACGCAGTATTTT.

This clone has only a few counts. The chain uses TRBV6-5 and TRBJ2-3, with D tentatively TRBD2 (5 bases). CDR1 and CDR2 from the germline V gene are MNHEY and SVGAGI. CDR3 length: 13 amino acids. Trimming removed 4 bases from V and 4 bases from J, with 9 bases in between. The CDR3 protein is CASSSAEADTQYF. In nucleotides, the CDR3 is TGTGCCAGCAGTTCAGCGGAGGCAGATACGCAGTATTTT.

The gene calls are TRBV19 and TRBJ2-3, with D possibly being TRBD1 or TRBD2 (5 bases each). Germline CDR1 is LNHDA and CDR2 is SQIVND (reference sequence). V gave up 5 bases and J gave up 5 bases, with 14 bases separating them. The CDR3 has 14 residues. CDR3 sequence reads: CASSPRVAGDTQYF. The CDR3 coding sequence is TGTGCCAGTAGTCCCAGGGTGGCGGGAGATACGCAGTATTTT.

This clone has more than one count but fewer than ten. The J gene is TRBJ2-1, the V gene TRBV21-1; TRBD1 is the table's D call, not checked against the DNA. TRBV21-1 is deemed a pseudogene. The CDR3 sequence is 17 residues long. Written as DNA, the CDR3 is TGTGCCAGCTACAGGCAGAAGACAGGGCCGCAGGACAATGAGCAGTTCTTC. Protein sequence: CASYRQKTGPQDNEQFF.

The CDR3, as DNA: TGTGCCACCAGCAGTTCTGGAAGCGGTGGAAACACCATATATTTT. Encoded protein: CATSSSGSGGNTIYF. The rearrangement joins TRBV15 to TRBJ1-3; no reliable D call. This CDR3 contains 15 residues. The germline CDR1 and CDR2 sequences are LNHNV and YYDKDF (reference sequence). The V end was cut by 3 bases, the J end by 3 bases, with 12 bases between. The entire variable domain, with the rest obtained from reference TRBV15 and TRBJ1-3, is as follows: DAMVIQNPRYQVTQFGKPVTLSCSQTLNHNVMYWYQQKSSQAPKLLFHYYDKDFNNEADTPDNFQSRRPNTSFCFLDIRSPGLGDTAMYLCATSSSGSGGNTIYFGEGSWLTVV.

The DNA of the CDR3 is TGTGCCAGCAGCCAAGATATCGCGACAGCTAACTATGGCTACACCTTC. Protein product: CASSQDIATANYGYTF. The V and J genes are TRBV4-2 and TRBJ1-2; TRBD1 is a possible D gene (5 bases). Looked up from germline, CDR1 is LGHNA and CDR2 is YNFKEQ. The V and J ends lost 0 bases and 0 bases respectively, with 11 bases between them. The CDR3 consists of 16 residues.

This chain links TRBV10-3 with TRBJ2-2, with D perhaps TRBD2 (6 bases). Trimming removed 0 bases from V and 7 bases from J, with 12 bases in between. The CDR3 extends over 15 amino acids. Looked up from germline, CDR1 is ENHRY and CDR2 is SYGVKD. The CDR3: CAISESGGPGGELFF. CDR3 coding DNA: TGTGCCATCAGTGAGTCCGGAGGGCCCGGCGGGGAGCTGTTTTTT.

This clone was detected ten times or more. The chain carries TRBV6-5 and TRBJ2-3, with TRBD2 matching 9 bases. Germline V gene data show CDR1 as MNHEY and CDR2 as SVGAGI. The CDR3 covers 15 residues. J was trimmed by 4 bases and V by 4 bases; bases with no gene match: 6. CDR3 protein: CASSFRAGGPDTQYF. CDR3 DNA: TGTGCCAGCAGTTTCCGTGCGGGAGGGCCAGATACGCAGTATTTT.

The chain joins TRBV13 to TRBJ2-7, with D perhaps matching TRBD2 (6 bases). V was shortened by 6 bases and J by 6 bases, with 27 bases between the two germline ends. The CDR3 is 17 amino acids. The germline CDR1 and CDR2 sequences are PRHDT and FYEKMQ (reference sequence). The CDR3 is CASRLRALGSGLGEQYF. For the CDR3, the DNA is TGTGCCAGCAGGTTAAGGGCGCTTGGCTCGGGACTTGGCGAGCAGTACTTC.

This clone was counted at least ten times. V gene TRBV4-3 combines with J gene TRBJ2-3; D may be TRBD1 or TRBD2 (6 bases each). This CDR3 is 17 amino acids long. Germline V gene sequence: CDR1 LGHNA, CDR2 YSLEER. V lost 1 base and J lost 4, with 18 bases in between. DNA of the CDR3: TGCGCCAGCAGCCAAGTTGGAGGCGGAGGGGGAGCAGATACGCAGTATTTT. Its translation is CASSQVGGGGGADTQYF.

The chain is built from TRBV5-1 and TRBJ2-7; 8 bases map to TRBD1. CDR3 length: 14 residues. Looked up from germline, CDR1 is SGHRS and CDR2 is YFSETQ. The ends lost 7 bases at V and 6 bases at J; junction bases unmatched: 12. CDR3 residues: CASGIDPDRGEQYF. The CDR3, as DNA: TGCGCCAGCGGCATCGACCCCGACAGGGGCGAGCAGTACTTC.